The 8 T cell receptor beta chains listed next were all sequenced from one sample in a study of T cells in Graves' hyperthyroidism and ophthalmopathy. Template material for amplifying TCR beta CDR3 regions consisted of RNA transcripts. Primed by the HTBI set, a first-round RT-PCR was run on the TCR CDR3. A single record per CDR3 protein comes from TCRdb applying MiXCR to the multiplex PCR reads. The sample gives approximately 510,000 distinct CDR3 sequences, 46% of which show up once; about two fifths is in the top ten. The specimen was peripheral blood or thyroid tissue (not recorded which). Every receptor here comes from an adult woman with Graves' disease, either hyperthyroidism or ophthalmopathy (not recorded which).

This clonotype was observed a handful of times. The rearrangement links TRBV4-3 to TRBJ2-7; possible D gene TRBD2, 6 bases. V was shortened by 0 bases and J by 0 bases, with 15 bases between the two germline ends. The germline V gene has CDR1 LGHNA and CDR2 YSLEER. The CDR3 runs to 17 residues. The CDR3 reads CASSQDFRGGSSYEQYF. The CDR3 region has the DNA TGCGCCAGCAGCCAAGATTTTCGCGGAGGGAGCTCCTACGAGCAGTACTTC.

The rearrangement links TRBV5-1 to TRBJ2-7; TRBD2 agrees at 9 bases. The germline V gene encodes CDR1 SGHRS and CDR2 YFSETQ. J lost 5 bases, V lost 7 bases, and 13 bases had no gene match. The CDR3 sequence is 15 residues long. CDR3 sequence reads: CASGGVGSGRNEQYF. The CDR3 DNA sequence: TGCGCCAGCGGCGGGGTTGGTAGCGGGAGAAACGAGCAGTACTTC.

Written as DNA, the CDR3 is TGTGCCAGCAGCTCGCCGGGAGGTAACGGGGAGCTGTTTTTT. Protein sequence: CASSSPGGNGELFF. This chain uses TRBV2 with TRBJ2-2; 7 positions match TRBD2. The V gene end was trimmed by 6 bases and the J gene end by 7 bases; junction bases not matched to a gene: 8. The CDR3 contains 14 residues. Germline V gene lookup returns CDR1 SNHLY and CDR2 FYNNEI.

This chain joins TRBV7-2 and TRBJ2-7; TRBD1 matches at 8 bases. The CDR3 spans 14 residues. CDR1 SGHTA and CDR2 FQGNSA come from the germline V gene. V dropped 8 bases and J dropped 4; count of bases not matched to a gene: 10. The CDR3: CASGSTDRAYEQYF. CDR3 in DNA: TGTGCCAGCGGATCCACGGACAGGGCTTACGAGCAGTACTTC.

This clonotype was seen at least ten times. The rearrangement uses TRBV10-3 and TRBJ2-2; 15 bases match TRBD2. Germline-derived CDR1 and CDR2 are ENHRY and SYGVKD. CDR3 length: 19 residues. With V trimmed by 6 bases and J by 1 base, 9 bases remained unmatched. The CDR3 DNA reads TGTGCCATCAGGGAACCGGGACTAGCGGGAGGCTTGAACACCGGGGAGCTGTTTTTT. Translating it yields CAIREPGLAGGLNTGELFF.

This clonotype was counted at least ten times. The chain employs TRBV7-6 and TRBJ1-3; the D is unclear. The V end lost 5 bases, the J end lost 0 bases, and 8 bases lay between the germline ends. CDR1 and CDR2 from the germline V gene are SGHVS and FNYEAQ. This CDR3 comprises 14 residues. DNA of the CDR3: TGTGCCAGCAGCGCCCGTTCCTCTGGAAACACCATATATTTT. Protein: CASSARSSGNTIYF.

V usage is TRBV4-1 and J usage is TRBJ2-2, with D possibly TRBD2 on 6 matching bases. This CDR3 spans 15 amino acids. CDR1 is MGHRA, CDR2 YSYEKL, per germline. With 3 bases removed from V and 5 bases from J, the gap between germline ends came to 13 bases. In nucleotides, the CDR3 is TGCGCCAGCAGCCAGGGACTCGAAAGAACCGGGGAGCTGTTTTTT. The encoded protein is CASSQGLERTGELFF.

This clonotype was counted between two and nine times. A much bigger clone sits one base away, suggesting this may be a read error. The rearrangement uses TRBV2 and TRBJ2-7; 10 positions agree with TRBD1. Germline V gene sequence: CDR1 SNHLY, CDR2 FYNNEI. The J segment lost 2 bases and the V segment lost 6 bases, leaving 4 bases of the junction unmatched. This CDR3 region has 14 residues. CDR3 protein: CASRTGTGAYEQYF. The CDR3 bases are TGTGCCAGCAGGACCGGGACAGGGGCCTACGAGCAGTACTTC.